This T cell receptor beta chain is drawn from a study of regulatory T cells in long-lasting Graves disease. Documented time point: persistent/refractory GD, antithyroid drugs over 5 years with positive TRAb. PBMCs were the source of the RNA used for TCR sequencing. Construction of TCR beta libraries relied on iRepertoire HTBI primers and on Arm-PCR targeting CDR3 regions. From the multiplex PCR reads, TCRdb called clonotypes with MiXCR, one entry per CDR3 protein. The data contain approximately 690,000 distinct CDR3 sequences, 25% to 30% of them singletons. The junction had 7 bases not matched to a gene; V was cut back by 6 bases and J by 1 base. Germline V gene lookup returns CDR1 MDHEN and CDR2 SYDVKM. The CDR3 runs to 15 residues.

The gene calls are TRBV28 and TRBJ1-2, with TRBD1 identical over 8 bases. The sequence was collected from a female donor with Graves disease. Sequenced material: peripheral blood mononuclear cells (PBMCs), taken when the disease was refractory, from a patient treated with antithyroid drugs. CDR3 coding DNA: TGTGCCAGCAGCTGGGACAGGCGAATTAACTATGGCTACACCTTC. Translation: CASSWDRRINYGYTF.